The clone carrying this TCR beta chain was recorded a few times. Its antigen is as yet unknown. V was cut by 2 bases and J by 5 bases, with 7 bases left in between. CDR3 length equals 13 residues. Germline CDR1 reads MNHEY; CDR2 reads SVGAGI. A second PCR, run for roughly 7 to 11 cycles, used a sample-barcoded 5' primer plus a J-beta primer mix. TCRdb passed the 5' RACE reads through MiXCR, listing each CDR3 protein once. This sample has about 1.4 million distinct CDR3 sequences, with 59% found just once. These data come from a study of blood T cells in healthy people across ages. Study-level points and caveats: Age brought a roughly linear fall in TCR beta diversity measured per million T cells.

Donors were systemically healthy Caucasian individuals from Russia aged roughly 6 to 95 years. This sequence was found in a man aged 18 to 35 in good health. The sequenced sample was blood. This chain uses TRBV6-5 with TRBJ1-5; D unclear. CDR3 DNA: TGTGCCAGCAGTTACGTGGGCCATCAGCCCCAGCATTTT. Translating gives CASSYVGHQPQHF.